This passage covers 15 T cell receptor beta chains from one sample sequenced in a study of naive and memory T cell subsets. The beta constant-region primer was an equimolar mix of two oligonucleotides covering TRBC1 and TRBC2. MiXCR, applied by TCRdb to the UMI-ligation and nested PCR reads, yields one record per CDR3 protein. The sample contains about 85,000 distinct CDR3 sequences, less than 15% of which appear only once. Sequencing was done on a sample of central memory CD4+ T cells from blood. The receptor set was obtained from a human donor in good health.

This clonotype was recorded a few times. CDR3 residues: CASTMDVGHPHF. The DNA for the CDR3 is TGTGCCAGCACAATGGACGTCGGCCACCCGCATTTT. The J gene is TRBJ1-5, the V gene TRBV6-1, with unresolved D. Germline lookup yields CDR1 MNHNS and CDR2 SASEGT. The CDR3 spans 12 residues. The V end lost 7 bases, the J end lost 15 bases, and 19 bases lay between the germline ends.

The J gene is TRBJ1-4, the V gene TRBV7-2, with D perhaps TRBD1 (6 bases). Germline V gene lookup returns CDR1 SGHTA and CDR2 FQGNSA. V gave up 5 bases and J gave up 7 bases, with 23 bases separating them. The CDR3 runs to 17 residues. The DNA for the CDR3 is TGTGCCAGCAGCGTGGGGGGGCCCTCCGGGGGGGGTGAAAAACTGTTTTTT. It is translated as CASSVGGPSGGGEKLFF.

This clonotype was seen a few times. The chain has TRBV12-3 or TRBV12-4 and TRBJ2-3, with D possibly TRBD1 on 7 matching bases. This CDR3 is built from 19 residues. The germline V and J ends were trimmed by 4 bases and 5 bases, with 28 bases remaining between them. CDR3 sequence: CASSSQLKQGRLIGDTQYF. Written as DNA, the CDR3 is TGTGCCAGCAGTTCGCAATTAAAACAGGGGAGGTTAATTGGAGATACGCAGTATTTT.

The chain uses TRBV7-2 and TRBJ2-1; TRBD2 matches 8 bases. Germline trimming cut 5 bases from V and 6 bases from J; bases unmatched to any gene: 9. Per the germline V gene, CDR1 is SGHTA and CDR2 is FQGNSA. This CDR3 region has 15 residues. The CDR3 coding sequence is TGTGCCAGCAGCCCGACGGGACTAGATGGCAATGAGCAGTTCTTC. Amino acid sequence: CASSPTGLDGNEQFF. Looking up the rest from reference TRBV7-2 and TRBJ2-1 gives the full variable domain: GAGVSQSPSNKVTEKGKDVELRCDPISGHTALYWYRQSLGQGLEFLIYFQGNSAPDKSGLPSDRFSAERTGGSVSTLTIQRTQQEDSAVYLCASSPTGLDGNEQFFGPGTRLTVL.

This clonotype was seen only a few times. The rearrangement uses TRBV3-1 and TRBJ1-5; D is undetermined. Germline V CDR1 and CDR2: LGHDT, YNNKEL (reference sequence). Trimming removed 6 bases at V and 5 bases at J, with 11 bases between. The CDR3 spans 13 residues. The CDR3 sequence: CASSRAGYQPQHF. As DNA, the CDR3 is TGTGCCAGCAGTCGCGCGGGGTATCAGCCCCAGCATTTT. Supplemented by reference TRBV3-1 and TRBJ1-5, the full variable domain reads DTAVSQTPKYLVTQMGNDKSIKCEQNLGHDTMYWYKQDSKKFLKIMFSYNNKELIINETVPNRFSPKSPDKAHLNLHINSLELGDSAVYFCASSRAGYQPQHFGDGTRLSIL.

The chain links TRBV7-6 to TRBJ2-7, with 16 bases aligning to TRBD2. Germline V CDR1 and CDR2: SGHVS, FNYEAQ. The length of the CDR3 is 16 residues. V was clipped by 4 bases and J by 7 bases; unmatched bases: 7. CDR3 DNA sequence: TGTGCCAGCAGCTCGGGACTAGCGGGAGGGCCTAAGGAGCAGTACTTC. It translates to CASSSGLAGGPKEQYF.

This clonotype was seen repeatedly, ten times or more. The chain joins TRBV30 to TRBJ2-7; D is uncertain. Between the trimmed V and J ends, which lost 5 bases and 3 bases, there was a span of 17 bases. The CDR3 has 14 amino acids. Germline V gene sequence: CDR1 GTSNPN, CDR2 SVGIG (reference sequence). CDR3: CAWGSPTPIYEQYF. In DNA, the CDR3 is TGTGCCTGGGGCAGCCCGACTCCCATCTACGAGCAGTACTTC. The variable domain in full, completed from reference TRBV30 and TRBJ2-7, reads SQTIHQWPATLVQPVGSPLSLECTVEGTSNPNLYWYRQAAGRGLQLLFYSVGIGQISSEVPQNLSASRPQDRQFILSSKKLLLSDSGFYLCAWGSPTPIYEQYFGPGTRLTVT.

The sample holds many counts of this clonotype. The rearrangement uses TRBV2 and TRBJ2-1, with D unresolved. CDR3 length: 14 amino acids. Trimming removed 6 bases at V and 0 bases at J, with 9 bases between. CDR1 and CDR2 from the germline V gene are SNHLY and FYNNEI. In nucleotides, the CDR3 is TGTGCCAGCAGGACTTTCGTCTCCTACAATGAGCAGTTCTTC. This encodes CASRTFVSYNEQFF.

This clonotype was seen repeatedly, ten times or more. The chain combines TRBV7-3 with TRBJ2-3, with unresolved D. Trimming pared 2 bases from V and 3 bases from J, leaving 12 bases between. Germline-derived CDR1 and CDR2 are SGHTA and FQGTGA. This CDR3 is built from 15 residues. The CDR3 is CASSLLPSPTDTQYF. CDR3 DNA: TGTGCCAGCAGCTTATTACCGAGCCCTACAGATACGCAGTATTTT. The full variable domain, completed using reference TRBV7-3 and TRBJ2-3, is GAGVSQTPSNKVTEKGKYVELRCDPISGHTALYWYRQSLGQGPEFLIYFQGTGAADDSGLPNDRFFAVRPEGSVSTLKIQRTERGDSAVYLCASSLLPSPTDTQYFGPGTRLTVL.

In this sample, this clonotype turned up many times. The chain uses TRBV20-1 and TRBJ2-5, with a weak D call TRBD2 (7 bases). V was shortened by 8 bases and J by 10 bases, with 17 bases between the two germline ends. The CDR3 covers 11 residues. The germline V gene has CDR1 DFQATT and CDR2 SNEGSKA (reference sequence). CDR3 sequence (DNA): TGCAGTCCCTCGAAGGGGGAGGGCCAGTACTTC. Translating gives CSPSKGEGQYF.

CDR3 sequence reads: CSVEGIGARDTEAFF. CDR3 nucleotides: TGCAGCGTTGAGGGTATAGGCGCGCGGGACACTGAAGCTTTCTTT. The J gene is TRBJ1-1, the V gene TRBV29-1; no reliable D call. The CDR3 length is 15 residues. The germline CDR1 and CDR2 sequences are SQVTM and ANQGSEA. V was shortened by 3 bases and J by 3 bases, with 17 bases between the two germline ends.

This clonotype is medium-sized. The J gene is TRBJ2-3, the V gene TRBV6-1; D is unclear. The length of the CDR3 is 14 residues. Germline-derived CDR1 and CDR2 are MNHNS and SASEGT. V lost 1 base and J 3 bases, leaving 8 bases between the germline ends. CDR3 protein: CASSEEAKTDTQYF. CDR3 nucleotide sequence: TGTGCCAGCAGTGAAGAGGCAAAAACAGATACGCAGTATTTT.

This clonotype was detected a few times. The genes are TRBV5-8 and TRBJ1-1; a weak D match, TRBD1 (5 bases). Trimming removed 1 base at V and 1 base at J, with 11 bases between. The CDR3 runs 15 residues. From germline, CDR1 is SGHTS and CDR2 YDEGEE. The CDR3 DNA follows: TGTGCCAGCAGCTTGAGGACAATCCGGAACACTGAAGCTTTCTTT. Translating gives CASSLRTIRNTEAFF. Full variable domain (remainder filled in from reference TRBV5-8 and TRBJ1-1): EAGVTQSPTHLIKTRGQQATLRCSPISGHTSVYWYQQALGLGLQFLLWYDEGEERNRGNFPPRFSGRQFPNYSSELNVNALELEDSALYLCASSLRTIRNTEAFFGQGTRLTVV.

A few counts support this clonotype. This chain connects TRBV25-1 to TRBJ2-3, with 9 bases identical to TRBD2. Trimming cost V 4 bases and J 7 bases; bases outside gene matches: 12. CDR1 and CDR2 (germline): MGHDK, SYGVNS. The CDR3 loop spans 16 amino acids. CDR3 nucleotide sequence: TGTGCCAGCAGTGTCTTCGGGGCGGGAGGGCCAAATACGCAGTATTTT. Protein: CASSVFGAGGPNTQYF.

This clonotype was recorded a few times. V gene TRBV5-1 combines with J gene TRBJ2-1, with 10 nucleotides matching TRBD2. CDR1 and CDR2 from the germline V gene are SGHRS and YFSETQ. J lost 6 bases, V lost 4 bases, and 7 bases had no gene match. The CDR3 has 15 amino acids. The chain's CDR3 is CASSPGLAYLNEQFF. The DNA for the CDR3 is TGCGCCAGCAGCCCGGGACTAGCGTATCTCAATGAGCAGTTCTTC.